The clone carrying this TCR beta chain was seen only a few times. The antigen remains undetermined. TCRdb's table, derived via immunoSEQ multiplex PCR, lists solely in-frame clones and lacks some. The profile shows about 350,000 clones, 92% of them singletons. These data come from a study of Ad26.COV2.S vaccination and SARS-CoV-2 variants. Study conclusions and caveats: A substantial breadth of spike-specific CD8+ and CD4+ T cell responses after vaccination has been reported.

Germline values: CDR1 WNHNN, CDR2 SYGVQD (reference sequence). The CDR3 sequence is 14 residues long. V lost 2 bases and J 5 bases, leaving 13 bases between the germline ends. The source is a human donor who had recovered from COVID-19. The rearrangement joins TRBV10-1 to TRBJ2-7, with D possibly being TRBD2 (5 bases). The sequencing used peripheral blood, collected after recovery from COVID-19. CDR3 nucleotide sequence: TGCGCCAGCAGTGAGCGCCGGGGAAGCCACGAGCAGTACTTC. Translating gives CASSERRGSHEQYF.